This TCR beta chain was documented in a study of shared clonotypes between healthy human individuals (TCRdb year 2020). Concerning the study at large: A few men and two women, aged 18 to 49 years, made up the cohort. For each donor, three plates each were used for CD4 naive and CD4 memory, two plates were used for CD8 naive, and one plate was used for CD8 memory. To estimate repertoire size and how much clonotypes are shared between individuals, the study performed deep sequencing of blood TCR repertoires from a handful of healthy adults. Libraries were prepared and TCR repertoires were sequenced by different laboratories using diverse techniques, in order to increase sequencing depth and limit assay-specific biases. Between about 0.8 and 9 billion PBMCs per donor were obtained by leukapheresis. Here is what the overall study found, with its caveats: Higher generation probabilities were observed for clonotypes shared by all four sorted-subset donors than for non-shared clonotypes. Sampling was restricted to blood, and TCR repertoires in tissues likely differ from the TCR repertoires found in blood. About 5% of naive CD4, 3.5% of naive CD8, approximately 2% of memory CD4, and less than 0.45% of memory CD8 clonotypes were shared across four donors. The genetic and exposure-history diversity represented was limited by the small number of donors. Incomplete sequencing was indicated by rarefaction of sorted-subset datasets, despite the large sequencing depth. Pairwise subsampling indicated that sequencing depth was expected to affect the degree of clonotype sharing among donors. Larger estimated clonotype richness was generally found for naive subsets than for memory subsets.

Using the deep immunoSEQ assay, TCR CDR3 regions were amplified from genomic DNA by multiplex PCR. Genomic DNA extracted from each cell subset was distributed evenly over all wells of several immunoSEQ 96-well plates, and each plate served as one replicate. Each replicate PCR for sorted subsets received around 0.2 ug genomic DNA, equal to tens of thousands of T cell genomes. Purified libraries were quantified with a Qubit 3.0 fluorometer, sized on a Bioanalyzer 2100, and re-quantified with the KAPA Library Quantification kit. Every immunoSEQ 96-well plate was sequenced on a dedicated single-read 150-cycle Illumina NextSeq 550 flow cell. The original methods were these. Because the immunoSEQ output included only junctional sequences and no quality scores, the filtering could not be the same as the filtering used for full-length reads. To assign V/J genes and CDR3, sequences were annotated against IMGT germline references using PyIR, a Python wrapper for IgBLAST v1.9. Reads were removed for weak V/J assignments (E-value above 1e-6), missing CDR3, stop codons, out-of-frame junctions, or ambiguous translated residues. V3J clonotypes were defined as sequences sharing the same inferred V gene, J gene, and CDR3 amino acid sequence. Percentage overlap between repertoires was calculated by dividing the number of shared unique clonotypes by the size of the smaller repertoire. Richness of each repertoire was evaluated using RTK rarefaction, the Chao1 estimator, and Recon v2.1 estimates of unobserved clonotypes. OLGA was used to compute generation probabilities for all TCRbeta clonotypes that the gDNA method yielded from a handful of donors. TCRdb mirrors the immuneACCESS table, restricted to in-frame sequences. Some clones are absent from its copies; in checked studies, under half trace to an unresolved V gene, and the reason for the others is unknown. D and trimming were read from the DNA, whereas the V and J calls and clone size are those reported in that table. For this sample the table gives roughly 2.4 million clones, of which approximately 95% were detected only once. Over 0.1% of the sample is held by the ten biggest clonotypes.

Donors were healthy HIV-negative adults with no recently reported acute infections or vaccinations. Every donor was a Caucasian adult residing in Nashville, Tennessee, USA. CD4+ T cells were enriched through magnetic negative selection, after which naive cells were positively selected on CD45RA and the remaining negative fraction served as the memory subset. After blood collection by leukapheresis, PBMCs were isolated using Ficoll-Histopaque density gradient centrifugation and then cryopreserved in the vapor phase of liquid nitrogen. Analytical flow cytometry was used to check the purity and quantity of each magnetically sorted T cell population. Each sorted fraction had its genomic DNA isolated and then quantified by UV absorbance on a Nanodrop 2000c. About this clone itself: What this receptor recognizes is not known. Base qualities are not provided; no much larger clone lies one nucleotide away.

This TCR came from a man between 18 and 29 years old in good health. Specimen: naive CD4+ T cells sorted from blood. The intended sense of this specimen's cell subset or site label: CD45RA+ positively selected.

Here the CDR3 is given as CASSQVSSDDNEQFF. The base sequence is TGCGCCAGCAGCCAAGTATCTTCAGATGACAATGAGCAGTTCTTC. This chain is built from TRBV4-3 and TRBJ2-1; the D gene remains uncertain. For CDR1 and CDR2, the germline V gene lists LGHNA and YSLEER. Taken from cysteine to phenylalanine, the CDR3 has 15 residues. Just the 45-base CDR3 DNA is kept, in frame starting at base 1. Trimming at the junction amounts to 1 base on V and 5 bases on J, and the germline ends lie 12 bases apart.